The rows below give T cell receptor beta chains drawn from one sample of a study of OX40 agonist ivuxolimab in advanced cancers. Method: immunoSEQ multiplex PCR; TCRdb's copy keeps in-frame clones and lacks some. Of 55,000 to 75,000 clones in the sample, roughly nine tenths are singletons; the top ten hold around 1%. This sample comprised CD4+ or CD8+ T cells sorted from blood, obtained in a trial of the OX40 agonist ivuxolimab. Receptors were obtained from an adult with an advanced solid tumor such as melanoma, head and neck, liver or kidney cancer. Each CDR3 is given with its conserved first and last residue. The D gene is left open where the match is weak. Clone size is not always given. Where it is, it says once, few, many or a class for expanded clones.

d_gene	v_gene	j_gene	abundance	len	CDR3nt	CDR3aa
.	TRBV5-1	TRBJ1-1	.	13	TGCGCCAGCAGCTTGGAATATACTACTCCCGAGGTCTTT	CASSLEYTTPEVF
.	TRBV7-9	TRBJ2-1	.	12	TGTGCCAGCAGCTTAACGAACAATGAGCAGTTCTTC	CASSLTNNEQFF
.	TRBV11-1	TRBJ2-7	.	16	TGTGCCAGCAGCCAGGCAAACGCAGCCAGTCCCTACGAGCAGTACTTC	CASSQANAASPYEQYF
.	TRBV7-9	TRBJ2-3	.	14	TGTGCCAGCAGCCCCCGACTAGGGGCTGATACGCAGTATTTT	CASSPRLGADTQYF
TRBD1	TRBV30	TRBJ1-2	.	11	TGTGCCTATGACAGGGGAAAGGACTACACCTTC	CAYDRGKDYTF
TRBD2	TRBV11-3	TRBJ2-2	.	16	TGTGCCAGCAGTACTCTGGCGGGAGGGCCGGGCGGGGAGCTGTTTTTT	CASSTLAGGPGGELFF
.	TRBV5-4	TRBJ2-1	.	14	TGTGCCAGCAGCTCCCCCCCCAAGGGCTATGAGCAGTTCTTC	CASSSPPKGYEQFF
TRBD1	TRBV27	TRBJ2-7	.	14	TGTGCCAGCAGTTTATCGAACAGGGGGCGGGAGCAGTACTTC	CASSLSNRGREQYF
.	TRBV7-3	TRBJ2-1	.	14	TGTGCCAGCAGCTTAATTTCGAGCGGGAATGAGCAGTTCTTC	CASSLISSGNEQFF
.	TRBV19	TRBJ1-5	few	16	TGTGCCAGTAGTCCGGGGATGGGGTATAGCAATCAGCCCCAGCATTTT	CASSPGMGYSNQPQHF
TRBD2	TRBV5-8	TRBJ2-2	.	13	TGTGCCAGCAGCTGGGGGGGAACCGGGGAGCTGTTTTTT	CASSWGGTGELFF
.	TRBV5-8	TRBJ1-5	.	15	TGTGCCAGCAGCTTCGGGACTTTTAGCAATCAGCCCCAGCATTTT	CASSFGTFSNQPQHF
TRBD2	TRBV7-6	TRBJ2-5	.	15	TGTGCCAGCAGCTTAGTAGCGGGAGGTTCAGAGACCCAGTACTTC	CASSLVAGGSETQYF
.	TRBV28	TRBJ1-2	once	12	TGTGCCAGCAAAGGGCCTAACTATGGCTACACCTTC	CASKGPNYGYTF
TRBD2	TRBV18	TRBJ2-7	.	16	TGTGCCAGCTCACCAGGGCCTAGCGGGCTGCTCTACGAGCAGTACTTC	CASSPGPSGLLYEQYF
.	TRBV19	TRBJ2-1	.	15	TGTGCCAGTAGTATAGACGGGAGAATGCATGGCGAGCAGTTCTTC	CASSIDGRMHGEQFF
TRBD2	TRBV30	TRBJ2-1	.	16	TGTGCCTGGAGGGAGAATACACTAGCGTATTCCCATGAGCAGTTCTTC	CAWRENTLAYSHEQFF
.	TRBV7-2	TRBJ2-7	.	11	TGTGCCAGCAGCTCAACCTACGAGCAGTACTTC	CASSSTYEQYF
TRBD1	TRBV18	TRBJ1-1	.	13	TGTGCCAGCTCTGGATCAGGGGGCACTGAAGCTTTCTTT	CASSGSGGTEAFF
.	TRBV4-3	TRBJ2-6	once	17	TGCGCCAGCAGCCCGACAGGTCGTAGCTCTGGGGCCAACGTCCTGACTTTC	CASSPTGRSSGANVLTF
.	TRBV7-2	TRBJ2-5	.	15	TGTGCCAGCAGCTTAGGGGGAGCGGCCCAAGAGACCCAGTACTTC	CASSLGGAAQETQYF
TRBD2	TRBV18	TRBJ2-1	.	16	TGTGCCAGCTCACCACCGACTAGCAGAGCCTACAATGAGCAGTTCTTC	CASSPPTSRAYNEQFF
TRBD2	TRBV7-9	TRBJ2-1	.	15	TGTGCCAGCAGCTTGTGGACTAGCCCCTACAATGAGCAGTTCTTC	CASSLWTSPYNEQFF
.	TRBV2	TRBJ1-3	once	17	TGTGCCAGCAGTGAAAACGTGGCACTGAGCTCTGGAAACACCATATATTTT	CASSENVALSSGNTIYF
TRBD1	TRBV4-3	TRBJ1-2	few	16	TGCGCCAGCAGCCAACAACATCGGACAGGGGGGGTGGGATACACCTTC	CASSQQHRTGGVGYTF
TRBD1	TRBV5-8	TRBJ2-5	.	15	TGTGCCAGCAGCCCTGGGACAGGGGGCGGGGAGACCCAGTACTTC	CASSPGTGGGETQYF
TRBD1	TRBV14	TRBJ2-1	.	16	TGTGCCAGCAGCCAAGCGCCGGGACAGGGCCCTAATGAGCAGTTCTTC	CASSQAPGQGPNEQFF
.	TRBV7-2	TRBJ2-1	.	13	TGTGCCAGCAGCCCTAGCTTTGGCAATGAGCAGTTCTTC	CASSPSFGNEQFF
.	TRBV11-3	TRBJ1-1	few	12	TGTGCCAGCAGCTTTGGTAGCGGCCTAGCTTTCTTT	CASSFGSGLAFF
.	TRBV13	TRBJ2-7	.	14	TGTGCCAGCAGCCAGCGACCCGGAGGCTACGAGCAGTACTTC	CASSQRPGGYEQYF
TRBD2	TRBV7-2	TRBJ2-2	.	16	TGTGCCAGCAGCGAAGAGGGTAGCGGGAGCACCGGGGAGCTGTTTTTT	CASSEEGSGSTGELFF
.	TRBV27	TRBJ2-7	.	12	TGTGCCAGCAGTTTAAACGGACGGCAGCAGTACTTC	CASSLNGRQQYF
.	TRBV7-3	TRBJ2-5	.	13	TGTGCCAGCAGCTTTGGATCGGAAGAGACCCAGTACTTC	CASSFGSEETQYF
TRBD2	TRBV9	TRBJ2-1	.	15	TGTGCCAGCAGCGTAGGAGGGACTACCTACAATGAGCAGTTCTTC	CASSVGGTTYNEQFF
.	TRBV18	TRBJ1-5	.	15	TGTGCCAGCTCACCACGTTCGGATAGCAATCAGCCCCAGCATTTT	CASSPRSDSNQPQHF
.	TRBV7-3	TRBJ2-1	.	14	TGTGCCAGCAGCTTAGGCCCACAATACGATGAGCAGTTCTTC	CASSLGPQYDEQFF
.	TRBV19	TRBJ2-5	.	14	TGTGCCAGTAGTATCCGGCGGGAAGGAGAGACCCAGTACTTC	CASSIRREGETQYF
TRBD1	TRBV18	TRBJ2-1	.	15	TGTGCCAGCTCACCGAAGGACAGGGGAGCGAATGAGCAGTTCTTC	CASSPKDRGANEQFF
.	TRBV6-1	TRBJ2-7	.	12	TGTGCCAGCAATCTAGCGTTGGGCGAGCAGTACTTC	CASNLALGEQYF